A selection of T cell receptor beta chains follows, all from one sample in a study of shared clonotypes between healthy human individuals. This table comes from immunoSEQ multiplex PCR, and its TCRdb copy is limited to in-frame clones, with some not included. The table shows 450,000 to 600,000 clones, with less than 85% occurring only once. Sequenced sample: PBMCs. The source of these receptors is a woman between 40 and 50 years old in good health. Some clones in this sample may be carry-over from other donors' samples. CDR3s include the opening cysteine and the closing phenylalanine or tryptophan. D genes are given only for firm matches. Size tells how often a clone was seen (once, few, many) or the class of an expanded clone, and some rows leave it out.

>TRBJ2-3|TRBV27|once|-
CASSVRDTDTQYF
TGTGCCAGCAGCGTTAGAGACACAGATACGCAGTATTTT
>TRBJ1-2|TRBV30|few|-
CAWIMGAYGYTF
TGTGCCTGGATAATGGGCGCCTATGGCTACACCTTC
>TRBJ2-5|TRBV5-4|-|TRBD1
CASSATGVGETQYF
TGTGCCAGCAGCGCTACAGGGGTTGGGGAGACCCAGTACTTC
>TRBJ2-3|TRBV6-4|-|TRBD2
CASRTTSGRADTQYF
TGTGCCAGCAGGACCACTAGCGGGAGAGCAGATACGCAGTATTTT
>TRBJ2-5|TRBV18|-|-
CASSHSTQLQETQYF
TGTGCCAGCTCACACTCCACACAACTCCAAGAGACCCAGTACTTC
>TRBJ2-5|TRBV5-8|-|TRBD1
CASSPRTGQNPTQYF
TGTGCCAGCAGCCCACGGACAGGTCAGAACCCGACCCAGTACTTC
>TRBJ1-4|TRBV19|-|-
CASSYDPASEKLFF
TGTGCCAGTAGTTATGACCCGGCTTCTGAAAAACTGTTTTTT
>TRBJ2-7|TRBV28|-|-
CASSPILYEQYF
TGTGCCAGCAGTCCAATTCTCTACGAGCAGTACTTC
>TRBJ2-2|TRBV5-1|-|TRBD1
CASSLYRGQIQSNTGELFF
TGCGCCAGCAGCTTGTATCGGGGACAGATTCAATCCAACACCGGGGAGCTGTTTTTT
>TRBJ1-4|TRBV28|-|-
CASSLSGSPNEKLFF
TGTGCCAGCAGTTTATCCGGCAGCCCTAATGAAAAACTGTTTTTT
>TRBJ2-3|TRBV7-8|-|TRBD2
CASSLEFGREGDTQYF
TGTGCCAGCAGCTTAGAATTCGGGCGGGAGGGAGATACGCAGTATTTT
>TRBJ2-1|TRBV7-9|-|-
CASSFLGDGGLQGNEQFF
TGTGCCAGCAGCTTCTTAGGAGACGGCGGCCTCCAGGGGAATGAGCAGTTCTTC
>TRBJ2-4|TRBV2|once|TRBD2
CASSAGLVKNIQYF
TGTGCCAGCAGTGCGGGACTAGTTAAAAACATTCAGTACTTC
>TRBJ1-4|TRBV5-5|-|-
CASSFLGATNEKLFF
TGTGCCAGCAGCTTTTTGGGAGCAACTAATGAAAAACTGTTTTTT
>TRBJ2-6|TRBV28|-|-
CASSALIQGGISGANVLTF
TGTGCCAGCAGCGCGCTCATCCAAGGGGGAATTTCTGGGGCCAACGTCCTGACTTTC
>TRBJ2-7|TRBV5-1|-|-
CASSLGGRDYEQYF
TGCGCCAGCAGCTTGGGGGGTAGGGACTACGAGCAGTACTTC
>TRBJ2-3|TRBV10-3|-|TRBD2
CAIRARGGESTDTQYF
TGTGCCATCAGGGCACGGGGGGGGGAAAGCACAGATACGCAGTATTTT
>TRBJ1-3|TRBV19|-|-
CASSTVAGNTIYF
TGTGCCAGTAGTACGGTGGCTGGAAACACCATATATTTT
>TRBJ2-7|TRBV28|-|TRBD2
CASRTSGTNEQYF
TGTGCCAGCCGGACTAGCGGGACCAACGAGCAGTACTTC
>TRBJ1-2|TRBV7-9|many|-
CASSLALAGDGYTF
TGTGCCAGCAGCTTAGCGCTGGCAGGGGATGGCTACACCTTC
>TRBJ2-1|TRBV2|-|-
CASSEASGDEQFF
TGTGCCAGCAGTGAAGCGTCTGGGGATGAGCAGTTCTTC
>TRBJ2-1|TRBV2|-|TRBD2
CASSGLAGRHEQFF
TGTGCCAGCAGTGGACTAGCGGGAAGACATGAGCAGTTCTTC
>TRBJ1-1|TRBV10-2|-|TRBD1
CASSKRQGTEAFF
TGCGCCAGCAGTAAAAGACAGGGCACTGAAGCTTTCTTT
>TRBJ2-1|TRBV10-3|-|-
CAISGSGDRYNEQFF
TGTGCCATCAGTGGGTCGGGAGACAGATACAATGAGCAGTTCTTC
>TRBJ2-5|TRBV11-2|-|-
CASSLVQETQYF
TGTGCCAGCAGCTTAGTACAAGAGACCCAGTACTTC
>TRBJ1-5|TRBV28|few|TRBD1
CASKGQGRNSNQPQHF
TGTGCCAGCAAAGGACAGGGTCGTAACAGCAATCAGCCCCAGCATTTT
>TRBJ2-3|TRBV10-3|-|-
CAISPGARVGTDTQYF
TGTGCCATCAGCCCGGGAGCGCGTGTAGGCACAGATACGCAGTATTTT
>TRBJ1-4|TRBV4-2|-|TRBD1
CASSQVSGTGYEKLFF
TGTGCCAGCAGCCAAGTGTCCGGGACAGGGTATGAAAAACTGTTTTTT
>TRBJ1-3|TRBV28|-|-
CASATPAAGNTIYF
TGTGCCAGCGCGACCCCCGCAGCTGGAAACACCATATATTTT
>TRBJ1-4|TRBV27|-|-
CASSPTGQPTNEKLFF
TGTGCCAGCAGTCCCACCGGACAGCCAACTAATGAAAAACTGTTTTTT
>TRBJ2-3|TRBV21-1|-|-
CASDRFTSGRTDTQYF
TGTGCCAGCGACCGATTTACTAGCGGGAGGACAGATACGCAGTATTTT
>TRBJ1-1|TRBV28|-|TRBD1
CAAGQGAVGNTETFF
TGTGCCGCGGGACAGGGGGCTGTCGGGAACACTGAAACTTTCTTT
>TRBJ1-3|TRBV7-2|-|TRBD1
CASSFSTTGVDTIYF
TGTGCCAGCAGCTTCTCTACTACAGGGGTAGACACCATATATTTT
>TRBJ2-7|TRBV28|-|-
CASSSNLPEQYF
TGTGCCAGCAGTTCAAACTTACCCGAGCAGTACTTC
>TRBJ1-5|TRBV15|-|TRBD1
CATSRDTGVWDNYQPQHF
TGTGCCACCAGCAGAGACACAGGGGTTTGGGATAATTATCAGCCCCAGCATTTT
>TRBJ2-2|TRBV2|-|TRBD1
CASRLQGHTGELFF
TGTGCCAGCAGACTACAGGGGCACACCGGGGAGCTGTTTTTT
>TRBJ2-3|TRBV6-1|-|-
CASSELASSDTQYF
TGTGCCAGCAGTGAGCTTGCTTCCTCAGATACGCAGTATTTT
>TRBJ2-1|TRBV14|-|-
CASSQVSPLNEQFF
TGTGCCAGCAGCCAAGTATCTCCCCTCAATGAGCAGTTCTTC
>TRBJ2-1|TRBV9|once|-
CASSVVPDNEQFF
TGTGCCAGCAGCGTAGTACCAGACAATGAGCAGTTCTTC
>TRBJ2-3|TRBV4-3|-|TRBD2
CASSLILAGDADTQYF
TGCGCCAGCAGCCTTATACTAGCGGGAGATGCAGATACGCAGTATTTT
>TRBJ2-1|TRBV7-7|-|TRBD2
CASSLERAGEQFF
TGTGCCAGCAGCTTAGAAAGAGCGGGAGAGCAGTTCTTC
>TRBJ1-5|TRBV19|few|-
CASSGQHNQPQHF
TGTGCCAGTAGCGGACAGCACAATCAGCCCCAGCATTTT
>TRBJ2-7|TRBV15|-|-
CATSPDRGSYYEQYF
TGTGCCACCAGCCCAGATCGGGGGTCCTACTACGAGCAGTACTTC
>TRBJ2-3|TRBV6-6|once|-
CASSYATHTDTQYF
TGTGCCAGCAGTTACGCTACACACACAGATACGCAGTATTTT
>TRBJ2-3|TRBV7-9|-|TRBD1
CASSKPGQVDDTQYF
TGTGCCAGCAGCAAACCGGGACAGGTTGATGATACGCAGTATTTT
>TRBJ2-1|TRBV5-5|-|TRBD1
CASSSGQVITYNEQFF
TGTGCCAGCAGCTCCGGACAGGTGATTACCTACAATGAGCAGTTCTTC
>TRBJ2-7|TRBV28|-|-
CAISPGTTTYEQYF
TGTGCCATCTCCCCAGGGACCACGACCTACGAGCAGTACTTC